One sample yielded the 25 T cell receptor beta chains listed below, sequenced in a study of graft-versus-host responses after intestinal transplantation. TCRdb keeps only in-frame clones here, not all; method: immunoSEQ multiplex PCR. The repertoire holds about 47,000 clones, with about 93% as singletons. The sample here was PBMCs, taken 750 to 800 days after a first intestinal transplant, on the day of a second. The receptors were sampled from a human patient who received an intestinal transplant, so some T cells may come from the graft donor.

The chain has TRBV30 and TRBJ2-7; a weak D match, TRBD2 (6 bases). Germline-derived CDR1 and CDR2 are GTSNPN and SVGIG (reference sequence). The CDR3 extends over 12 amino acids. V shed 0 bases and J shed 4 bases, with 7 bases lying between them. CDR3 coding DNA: TGTGCCTGGAGTGTTGGGGGGTACGAGCAGTACTTC. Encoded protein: CAWSVGGYEQYF.

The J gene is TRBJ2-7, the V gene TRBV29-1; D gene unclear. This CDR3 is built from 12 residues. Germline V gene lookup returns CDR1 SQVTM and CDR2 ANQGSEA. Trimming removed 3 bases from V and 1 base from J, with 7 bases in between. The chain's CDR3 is CSVDRISYEQYF. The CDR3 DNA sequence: TGCAGCGTTGACAGGATTTCCTACGAGCAGTACTTC.

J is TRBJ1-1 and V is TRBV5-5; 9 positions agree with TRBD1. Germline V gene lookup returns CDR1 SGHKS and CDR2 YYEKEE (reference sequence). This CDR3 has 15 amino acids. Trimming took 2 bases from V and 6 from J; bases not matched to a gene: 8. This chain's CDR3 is CASSFKQGATAEAFF. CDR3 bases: TGTGCCAGCAGCTTCAAACAGGGGGCCACCGCTGAAGCTTTCTTT.

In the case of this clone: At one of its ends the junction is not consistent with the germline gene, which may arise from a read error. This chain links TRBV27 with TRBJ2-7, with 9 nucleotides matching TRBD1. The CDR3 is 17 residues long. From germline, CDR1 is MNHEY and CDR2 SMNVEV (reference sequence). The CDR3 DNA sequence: TGTGCCAGCAGCTCCCCAGCCGTGGACAGGGGATCCTTCGAGCAGTACTTC. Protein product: CASSSPAVDRGSFEQYF.

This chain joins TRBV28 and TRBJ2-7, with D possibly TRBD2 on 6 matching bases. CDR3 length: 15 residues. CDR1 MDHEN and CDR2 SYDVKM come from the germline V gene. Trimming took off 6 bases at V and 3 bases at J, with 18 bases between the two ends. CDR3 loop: CASSSGGVRDYEQYF. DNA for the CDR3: TGTGCCAGCAGCTCCGGAGGGGTTCGAGACTACGAGCAGTACTTC.

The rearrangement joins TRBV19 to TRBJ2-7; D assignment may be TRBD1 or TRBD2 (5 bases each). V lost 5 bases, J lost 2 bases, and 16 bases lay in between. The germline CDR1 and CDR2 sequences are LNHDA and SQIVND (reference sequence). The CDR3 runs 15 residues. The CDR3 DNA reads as TGTGCCAGTAGTCAATCCGGGACCGCACCCTACGAGCAGTACTTC. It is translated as CASSQSGTAPYEQYF. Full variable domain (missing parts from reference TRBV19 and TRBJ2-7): DGGITQSPKYLFRKEGQNVTLSCEQNLNHDAMYWYRQDPGQGLRLIYYSQIVNDFQKGDIAEGYSVSREKKESFPLTVTSAQKNPTAFYLCASSQSGTAPYEQYFGPGTRLTVT.

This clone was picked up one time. The CDR3 DNA reads TGCAGTGCCAAAAAAATCTACGAGCAGTACTTC. It is translated as CSAKKIYEQYF. The J gene is TRBJ2-7, the V gene TRBV20-1; D remains ambiguous. Germline values: CDR1 DFQATT, CDR2 SNEGSKA (reference sequence). The CDR3 length is 11 residues. Trimming removed 6 bases from V and 3 bases from J, with 9 bases in between.

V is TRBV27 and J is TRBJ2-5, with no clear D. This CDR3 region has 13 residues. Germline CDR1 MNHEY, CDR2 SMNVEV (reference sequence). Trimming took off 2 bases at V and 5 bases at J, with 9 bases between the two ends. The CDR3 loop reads CASSLTPGETQYF. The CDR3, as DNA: TGTGCCAGCAGTTTAACCCCTGGGGAGACCCAGTACTTC.

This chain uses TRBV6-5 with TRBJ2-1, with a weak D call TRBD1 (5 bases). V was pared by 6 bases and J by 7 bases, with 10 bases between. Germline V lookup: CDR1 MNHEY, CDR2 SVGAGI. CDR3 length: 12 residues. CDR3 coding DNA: TGTGCCAGCAGCAATAACAGGAATGAGCAGTTCTTC. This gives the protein CASSNNRNEQFF.

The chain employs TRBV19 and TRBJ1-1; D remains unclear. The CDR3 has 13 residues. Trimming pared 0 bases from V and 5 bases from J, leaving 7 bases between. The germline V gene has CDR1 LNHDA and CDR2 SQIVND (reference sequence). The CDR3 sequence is CASSIDLGTEAFF. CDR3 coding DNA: TGTGCCAGTAGTATAGATCTTGGAACTGAAGCTTTCTTT.

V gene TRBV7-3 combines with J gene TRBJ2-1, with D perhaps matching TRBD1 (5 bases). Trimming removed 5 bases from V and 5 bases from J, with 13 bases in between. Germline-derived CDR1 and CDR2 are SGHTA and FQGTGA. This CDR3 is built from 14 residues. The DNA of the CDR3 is TGTGCCAGCAGCCCCGGGCAGGGCGACAATGAGCAGTTCTTC. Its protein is CASSPGQGDNEQFF.

The CDR3 reads CASSLGVVGELFF. The CDR3 bases are TGTGCCAGCAGCTTAGGGGTCGTCGGGGAGCTGTTTTTT. The chain joins TRBV7-6 to TRBJ2-2; unclear D gene. This CDR3 region has 13 residues. Trimming took off 1 base at V and 7 bases at J, with 7 bases between the two ends. Per germline, CDR1 SGHVS and CDR2 FNYEAQ.

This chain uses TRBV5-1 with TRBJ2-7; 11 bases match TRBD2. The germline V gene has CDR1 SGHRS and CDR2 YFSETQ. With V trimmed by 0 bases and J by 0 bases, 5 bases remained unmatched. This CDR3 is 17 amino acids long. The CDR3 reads CASSLASGRSFSYEQYF. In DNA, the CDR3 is TGCGCCAGCAGCTTGGCTAGCGGGAGGTCCTTCTCCTACGAGCAGTACTTC.

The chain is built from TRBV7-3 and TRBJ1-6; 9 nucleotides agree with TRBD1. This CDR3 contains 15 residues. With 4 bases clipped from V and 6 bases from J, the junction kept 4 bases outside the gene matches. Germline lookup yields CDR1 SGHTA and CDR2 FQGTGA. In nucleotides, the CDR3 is TGTGCCAGCAGCTGGGGGACAGGGCCTAATTCACCCCTCCACTTT. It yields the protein CASSWGTGPNSPLHF.

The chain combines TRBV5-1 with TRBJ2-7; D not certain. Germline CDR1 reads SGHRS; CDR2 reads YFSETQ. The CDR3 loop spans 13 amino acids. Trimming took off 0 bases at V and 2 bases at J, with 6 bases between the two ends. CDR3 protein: CASSLETAYEQYF. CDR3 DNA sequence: TGCGCCAGCAGCTTGGAGACTGCCTACGAGCAGTACTTC.

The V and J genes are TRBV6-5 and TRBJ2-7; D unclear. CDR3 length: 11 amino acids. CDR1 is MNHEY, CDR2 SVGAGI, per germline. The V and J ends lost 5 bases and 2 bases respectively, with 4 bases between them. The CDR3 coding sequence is TGTGCCAGCAGTATCACCTACGAGCAGTACTTC. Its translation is CASSITYEQYF.

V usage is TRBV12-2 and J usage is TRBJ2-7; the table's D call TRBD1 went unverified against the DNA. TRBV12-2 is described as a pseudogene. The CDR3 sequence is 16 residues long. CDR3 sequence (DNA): TGTGCAAGTCGCGGGACCGGACAGGGGGCGATCCACGAGCAGTACTTC. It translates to CASRGTGQGAIHEQYF.

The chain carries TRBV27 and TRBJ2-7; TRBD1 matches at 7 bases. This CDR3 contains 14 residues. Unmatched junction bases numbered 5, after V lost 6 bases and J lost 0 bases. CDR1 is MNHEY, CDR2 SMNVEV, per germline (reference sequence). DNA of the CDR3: TGTGCCAGCAGACAAGGACAGGCCTCCTACGAGCAGTACTTC. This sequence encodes CASRQGQASYEQYF.

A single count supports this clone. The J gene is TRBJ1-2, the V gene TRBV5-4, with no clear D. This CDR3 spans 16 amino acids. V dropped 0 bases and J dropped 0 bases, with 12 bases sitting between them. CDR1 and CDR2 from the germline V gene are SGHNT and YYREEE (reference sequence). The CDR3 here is CASSLGGYSANYGYTF. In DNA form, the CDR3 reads TGTGCCAGCAGCTTGGGGGGTTACTCGGCTAACTATGGCTACACCTTC.

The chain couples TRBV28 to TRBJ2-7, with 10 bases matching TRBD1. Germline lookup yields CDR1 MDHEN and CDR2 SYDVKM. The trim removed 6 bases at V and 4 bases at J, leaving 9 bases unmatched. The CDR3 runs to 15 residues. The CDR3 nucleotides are TGTGCCAGCAGCCTCGGGACAGGGGTATTGTACGAGCAGTACTTC. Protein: CASSLGTGVLYEQYF.

CDR3 residues: CASSLREARETQYF. The DNA for the CDR3 is TGTGCCAGCAGCTTGAGGGAGGCGCGGGAGACCCAGTACTTC. The V and J genes are TRBV11-2 and TRBJ2-5; D may be TRBD2 (6 bases). The CDR3 contains 14 residues. The germline V and J ends were trimmed by 3 bases and 5 bases, with 13 bases remaining between them. The germline CDR1 and CDR2 sequences are SGHAT and FQNNGV.

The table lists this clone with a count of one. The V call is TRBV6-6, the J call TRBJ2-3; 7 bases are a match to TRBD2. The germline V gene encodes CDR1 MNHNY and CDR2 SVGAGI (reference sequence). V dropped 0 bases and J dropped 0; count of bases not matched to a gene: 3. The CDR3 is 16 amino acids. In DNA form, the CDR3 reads TGTGCCAGCAGTTACTCGGATAGCGGGAGCACAGATACGCAGTATTTT. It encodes CASSYSDSGSTDTQYF.

In DNA form, the CDR3 reads TGTGCCAGCAGTGGGGACTGGGGGGCGGGTGAGCAGTTCTTC. Translating gives CASSGDWGAGEQFF. This chain connects TRBV6-6 to TRBJ2-1; D tentatively reads TRBD1 or TRBD2 (6 bases each). The V gene's germline CDR1 is MNHNY and CDR2 SVGAGI (reference sequence). The length of the CDR3 is 14 residues. V was cut by 5 bases and J by 9 bases, with 17 bases left in between.

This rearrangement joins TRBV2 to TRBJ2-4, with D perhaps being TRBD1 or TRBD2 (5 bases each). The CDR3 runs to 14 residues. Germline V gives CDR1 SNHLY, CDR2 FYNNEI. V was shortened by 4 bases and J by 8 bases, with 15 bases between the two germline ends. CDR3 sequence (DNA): TGTGCCAGCAGTGGAGGGATCCTAGGGGACATTCAGTACTTC. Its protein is CASSGGILGDIQYF.

CDR3 in amino acids: CAGGGTEETQYF. The CDR3 DNA follows: TGTGCCGGGGGAGGGACAGAAGAGACCCAGTACTTC. The chain joins TRBV7-9 to TRBJ2-5; D tentatively reads TRBD1 or TRBD2 (7 bases each). Germline V lookup: CDR1 SEHNR, CDR2 FQNEAQ (reference sequence). The CDR3 contains 12 residues. V was shortened by 11 bases and J by 3 bases, with 13 bases between the two germline ends.